A single TCR beta chain is shown here with its context. Its binding antigen is unknown. Per-base qualities were not stored, and no clone one base away is much larger. The cohort comprised approximately 700 healthy bone marrow donors. At the time of sampling, every cohort member was nominally healthy, though immune exposures that went unrecorded were likely present. The donor was CMV seronegative and belonged to the group of roughly 330 seronegative cohort members. Every donor gave a peripheral blood sample, and the peripheral blood mononuclear cells from that sample were used for TCR beta sequencing. The Qiagen DNeasy Blood Extraction Kit was used to extract genomic DNA from the blood cell samples. Library prep was done by the immunoSEQ multiplex PCR assay. The multiplex PCR relied on a mix of 60 forward primers for TCR Vbeta segments and 13 reverse primers for TCR Jbeta segments. A multiplex PCR assay on genomic DNA amplified the CDR3 region of rearranged TCR beta genes. On the Illumina HiSeq System, the amplified TCR beta libraries were sequenced as 87-base-pair reads. Turning to the authors' computational methods: A later analysis counted some 74 million unique TCR beta chains across the 640 or so repertoires, and 10 million to 11 million of these chains were shared by at least two donors. Raw reads were error-corrected and collapsed into unique sequences with a nearest-neighbor algorithm that merged closely related sequences to remove PCR and sequencing errors. CDR3 sequences were aligned to IMGT reference sequences to assign V, D and J gene segments. For a sequence to be retained, a match of at least six nucleotides was required to both a V gene segment and a J gene segment. Rearrangements were classified as productive when the CDR3 lacked stop codons and remained in frame with V and J, and all other rearrangements were classified as non-productive. CDR3 was defined by IMGT convention, running from the second conserved V-encoded cysteine to the conserved J-encoded phenylalanine. The earlier analysis of more than 450 of the donors excluded sequences that lacked an unambiguous match to a single V gene segment. An earlier analysis of a few hundred of the donors classified V segments as functional when productive rearrangements were above 56.7% and as segregating when the standard deviation between donors was above 5%. To diagnose cytomegalovirus status from the catalog of TCR beta chain sequences, a statistical classification framework was built. In a later analysis, V and J genes were assigned by comparing TCR nucleotide sequences against IMGT/GENE-DB human TR gene sequences. Using the TCRdist pipeline, a later analysis assigned CDR3 sequences along with most-parsimonious VDJ recombination scenarios. In a later analysis, each TCR beta chain was defined by its CDR3 amino acid sequence together with its V-gene family, and reads without a unique V-gene family were excluded. As a way to deal with suspected cross-contamination and a sequencing artifact, a later analysis dropped approximately 590 nucleotide sequences that were highly shared and had low generation probability. For each public chain, a later analysis derived a clonal expansion index from normalized ranks of inferred template counts within each repertoire. A later analysis computed generation probabilities with a VDJ recombination model fitted to out-of-frame rearrangements, and checked the results against IGoR. In a later analysis, TCR-TCR, TCR-HLA and TCR-CMV co-occurrence was scored with hypergeometric tests, and a repertoire-size bias correction was applied to TCR pairs. False discovery rates were estimated in a later analysis by permuting HLA or CMV assignments 20 times. In a later analysis, co-occurring TCRs were grouped using DBSCAN, with TCRdist sequence similarity added in when clustering inside HLA-allele-positive subsets. Co-occurrence clustering excluded repertoires with fewer than 30,000 or more than 120,000 public chains, plus five with anomalous nucleotide sharing. Sourced from immuneACCESS, this table was stored by TCRdb with only in-frame sequences that have V and J called. A share of the clones is absent; for the studies checked, an unresolved V gene accounts for under half, and the remainder has no known explanation. V, J and clone size were drawn from that table, and D and trimming were deduced from the DNA. The sample table shows around 160,000 clones, and approximately 71% are seen once. The ten largest clonotypes hold less than 1.5% of the sample.

The CDR3 spans 17 residues, from the cysteine through the phenylalanine. Here the CDR3 DNA is all that survives: 51 bases in frame from base 1. V and J are trimmed by 5 bases and 2 bases, and the gene matches miss 9 bases of the junction. CDR1 and CDR2 (SGHTA, FQGNSA) derive from the germline V gene. This record belongs to a study of cytomegalovirus exposure and HLA in healthy donors (dated by TCRdb to between 2016 and 2019). A note on the overall study: According to an earlier analysis of several hundred of the donors, 150 million to 200 million T cells yielded 90 million to 140 million unique TCR beta sequences and approximately 300 Gb of sequence data. Roughly 320 gigabases of sequencing data and tens of millions of unique TCR sequences made up an early release that covered 500 to 650 HLA-typed donors. Of the 300 to 500 genotyped donors, less than 90% were placed in the genetic ancestry cluster associated with self-reported Caucasian donors. The study aimed to test whether signatures of past pathogen exposure could be identified by cataloging public T cell receptors. The study used immunosequencing to profile the T cell repertoires of more than 650 subjects and linked those repertoires to cytomegalovirus serostatus. Besides the first cohort of around 670 subjects, a separate validation cohort made up of 95 to 150 different subjects was used. The study combined high-throughput TCR immunosequencing, statistical association of individual TCRs with disease status, and machine learning to predict cytomegalovirus infection status. To study patterns of TCR occurrence, a later analysis re-analyzed previously published TCR beta repertoires from 500 to 850 donors and added high-resolution HLA genotyping. Rather than using new phenotypic data, the later analysis identified candidate immune exposures from TCR beta sequences and from how often those sequences occurred across donors. An earlier analysis of 450 to 750 of the donors used high-throughput TCR beta sequencing to judge whether each TCR beta V gene segment behaved as functional or pseudogenic. Donor age, sex, ethnicity and CMV serostatus were collected together with the repertoire data. A later genetic analysis took genome-wide SNP genotypes for about 65% of the 666 donors and used that subset as a discovery cohort. All discovery cohort repertoires had been generated on a single sequencing platform. Both class I and class II loci were covered by HLA typing, at four-digit resolution. Typing coverage varied by locus: roughly 620-630 donors for A, B, C, DRB1 and DQB1; more than 500 for DQA1; 606 for DPA1; some 470 for DPB1. Roughly 5 DR-DQ haplotypes were handled as single units for association and clustering, since linkage in the cohort was strong. Among 300 to 500 genotyped donors of the cohort, an average of about 220,000 unique TCR beta nucleotide sequences was sequenced per donor, of which approximately 19% were non-productive.

Overall study outcomes, separate from this receptor: CMV serostatus was the only immune exposure information available for the cohort. In a later analysis, TCR association rates were found to vary across HLA loci, with the most associated TCRs seen for DRB1 alleles and the fewest for HLA-C alleles. Because HLA typing was unavailable for some donors at each locus, only the typed subset was used in association tests. In a later genetic analysis, fewer N-insertions in productive TCRs were reported among donors in an Asian-associated ancestry cluster than the 666-donor mean. The presence/absence analyses assumed that sequencing depth was roughly uniform across donors, and that assumption may not be true. Broadly in line with IMGT annotations, most TCR beta V segments showed up in productive rearrangements about 87% or about 30% of the time in an earlier analysis of approximately 600 of the donors. A few of the identified cytomegalovirus-associated TCR beta chains were confirmed in vitro to be specific for cytomegalovirus antigens. Linkage disequilibrium might explain the correlated functional status among segregating V segments, but an unknown experimental factor could not be ruled out. The study listed 170 or so TCR beta chains as associated with cytomegalovirus. The classifier was reported to diagnose cytomegalovirus status with high specificity and sensitivity in both the original and validation cohorts. A later analysis associated 16,951 TCR beta sequences with specific HLA alleles at a false discovery rate of 0.05. In a later genetic analysis, a missense DCLRE1C variant was associated with V-gene and J-gene trimming of TCR beta chains, and the association was replicated in an independent cohort. A later analysis found that most CMV-associated TCR beta chains appeared HLA-restricted, with HLA associations seemingly driven largely by CMV exposure. Several of the top co-occurrence clusters appeared to be linked to parvovirus B19, influenza, CMV and Epstein-Barr virus, according to a later analysis. When HLA alleles, especially DR and DQ, strongly co-occurred, TCR associations were difficult to assign to individual alleles. Across donors, most TCR sequences were observed very rarely, whereas some public TCRs were present in many individuals. In a later analysis, HLA-associated TCR beta chains were found to be more clonally expanded and to have lower generation probabilities than equally common non-associated chains. A group of highly shared sequence variants was considered likely to be a technical artifact of the sequencing pipeline. The cohort was sequenced for TCR beta chains only, and without alpha or paired-chain data the features that could be detected were limited. Because counts were too low, more than 15 rarely observed V segments, including chromosome 9 orphons, were excluded from the earlier analysis of 587 of the donors. Some IMGT-functional V segments, including TRBV6-2 and TRBV6-3, could not be distinguished by the 87-base-pair reads and were therefore excluded. It was suggested by the authors that the approach could potentially be generalized to other disease states and immunological phenotypes. A further reported finding was that TCR beta sequences accurately predicted the HLA-A and HLA-B alleles for most subjects in the first cohort.

The sequence was obtained from a man over 45 in good health and CMV-seronegative. The chain is assembled from TRBV7-2 and TRBJ2-3; TRBD1 lines up with 11 middle nucleotides. The sample consisted of PBMCs. The CDR3 protein is CASSPHGTGGPTDTQYF. The DNA sequence is TGTGCCAGCAGCCCCCACGGGACAGGGGGACCCACAGATACGCAGTATTTT.